This TCR beta chain was sequenced in a study of beta chain features in type 1 diabetes. Findings and caveats of the study: Type 1 diabetes patients showed a moderate but significant shortening of TCRB CDR3s in all four CD4+ subsets.

With 6 bases removed from V and 2 bases from J, the gap between germline ends came to 8 bases. The CDR3 length is 12 residues. Germline CDR1 is SGHTA and CDR2 is FQGNSA. The isolated RNA, all of it, was reverse transcribed, so expressed TCRB transcripts were what got sequenced. Repertoires were generated with immunoSEQ multiplex PCR, while TCRdb's copy carries only in-frame clones and drops some. The data contain about 390,000 clones, over 8.5% of them singletons. Of note for this clone: Its antigen remains unknown.

The chain carries TRBV7-2 and TRBJ2-7, with D unclear. The sequenced material came from central memory CD4+ T cells from blood. The clonotype comes from a man younger than 45 with type 1 diabetes. CDR3 nucleotide sequence: TGTGCCAGCAGTTATGGCCCCTACGAGCAGTACTTC. Translating it yields CASSYGPYEQYF. Full variable domain (missing parts from reference TRBV7-2 and TRBJ2-7): GAGVSQSPSNKVTEKGKDVELRCDPISGHTALYWYRQSLGQGLEFLIYFQGNSAPDKSGLPSDRFSAERTGGSVSTLTIQRTQQEDSAVYLCASSYGPYEQYFGPGTRLTVT.